The entry below gives a single TCR beta chain sequence along with its context. What it recognizes is unknown. This sample is drawn from a study of a mutant IDH1 vaccine in newly diagnosed glioma. TCRdb keeps only in-frame clones here, not all; method: immunoSEQ multiplex PCR. The sample consists of fewer than 70,000 clones, about 88% of them appearing once. The CDR3 runs 14 residues. The germline CDR1 and CDR2 sequences are GTSNPN and SVGIG (reference sequence). Losses at the gene ends were 1 base for V and 3 bases for J; bases not matched to a gene: 5. The time point: week 11, during vaccination. All doses held 300 ug of mutant IDH1 20-mer peptide, with topical imiquimod.

The rearrangement joins TRBV30 to TRBJ1-2; 7 bases align to TRBD1. This specimen was PBMCs, taken from a glioma patient whose treatment included an IDH1 peptide vaccine. This TCR was sampled from a man aged 40-49 years with glioma. The DNA of the CDR3 is TGTGCCTGGAGTGGCCGGGGACAGTACTATGGCTACACCTTC. Amino acid sequence: CAWSGRGQYYGYTF.